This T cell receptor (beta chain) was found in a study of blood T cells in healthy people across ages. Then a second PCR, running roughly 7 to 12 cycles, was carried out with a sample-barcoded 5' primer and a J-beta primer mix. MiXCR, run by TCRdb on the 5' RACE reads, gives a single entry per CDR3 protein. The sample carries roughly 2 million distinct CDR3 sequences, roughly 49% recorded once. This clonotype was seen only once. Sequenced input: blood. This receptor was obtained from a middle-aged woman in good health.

In nucleotides, the CDR3 is TGTGCCAGCAGTTATGTTAGCGGGGGGGCCCTTGATGAGCAGTTCTTC. Translating gives CASSYVSGGALDEQFF. The V gene is TRBV6-2 or TRBV6-3, the J gene TRBJ2-1; TRBD2 matches 11 bases. The CDR3 totals 16 residues. With 3 bases clipped from V and 8 bases from J, the junction kept 9 bases outside the gene matches. Germline V lookup: CDR1 MNHEY, CDR2 SVGEGT.